A single sample is the source of the 32 T cell receptor beta chains below, sequenced in a study of T cell responses to AZD1222 COVID-19 vaccine. Here immunoSEQ multiplex PCR was the method, and the copy in TCRdb shows in-frame clones only, minus some. Here the sample spans 100,000 to 150,000 clones, 90% being singletons. The sample consisted of peripheral blood, taken on day 0 of AZD1222 vaccination. These receptors were obtained from an adult in good health.

The chain uses TRBV28 and TRBJ1-2, with D possibly being TRBD1 (5 bases). Deletions cut 6 bases from V and 1 base from J, with 9 bases between. From germline, CDR1 is MDHEN and CDR2 SYDVKM. The CDR3 covers 13 residues. Here the CDR3 DNA reads TGTGCCAGCAGGGTACAGGTTAACTATGGCTACACCTTC. The encoded protein is CASRVQVNYGYTF.

V gene TRBV15 combines with J gene TRBJ1-2, with 8 bases identical to TRBD1. The CDR3 spans 16 residues. Germline CDR1 LNHNV, CDR2 YYDKDF (reference sequence). V dropped 3 bases and J dropped 1; count of bases not matched to a gene: 7. CDR3 loop: CATSSGTGILNYGYTF. The CDR3 DNA reads as TGTGCCACCAGCAGCGGGACAGGAATCCTTAACTATGGCTACACCTTC.

The rearrangement uses TRBV7-2 and TRBJ1-1; 7 bases are a match to TRBD1. V gave up 5 bases and J gave up 0 bases; unmatched junction bases: 9. The CDR3 is 16 amino acids. Germline-derived CDR1 and CDR2 are SGHTA and FQGNSA. The CDR3 nucleotides are TGTGCCAGCAGCCCCACAGGGGTTACCCTGAACACTGAAGCTTTCTTT. It encodes CASSPTGVTLNTEAFF.

V and J are TRBV24-1 and TRBJ2-2, with 12 positions matching TRBD2. Per the germline V gene, CDR1 is KGHDR and CDR2 is SFDVKD. The CDR3 runs 17 residues. With V trimmed by 5 bases and J by 3 bases, 6 bases remained unmatched. CDR3 DNA: TGTGCCACCAGTGCTGCTAGCGGGGGGGCCGACACCGGGGAGCTGTTTTTT. This gives the protein CATSAASGGADTGELFF.

The chain is built from TRBV28 and TRBJ1-4; no clear D gene. The germline CDR1 and CDR2 sequences are MDHEN and SYDVKM. The V and J ends lost 1 base and 3 bases respectively, with 6 bases between them. The CDR3 extends over 14 amino acids. CDR3 protein: CASSLYAANEKLFF. DNA for the CDR3: TGTGCCAGCAGTTTATACGCGGCTAATGAAAAACTGTTTTTT. The whole variable domain, filled in from reference TRBV28 and TRBJ1-4, reads DVKVTQSSRYLVKRTGEKVFLECVQDMDHENMFWYRQDPGLGLRLIYFSYDVKMKEKGDIPEGYSVSREKKERFSLILESASTNQTSMYLCASSLYAANEKLFFGSGTQLSVL.

This CDR3 reads CASYSPQENSPLHF. The CDR3 DNA reads as TGTGCCAGCTACTCACCTCAGGAAAATTCACCCCTCCACTTT. The chain is built from TRBV18 and TRBJ1-6; D gene ambiguous. The CDR3 length is 14 residues. Trimming left V 7 bases short and J 7 bases short, with 14 bases between. In germline, CDR1 is KGHSH, CDR2 LQKENI.

This sequence joins TRBV28 and TRBJ1-1; D is unclear. Per germline, CDR1 MDHEN and CDR2 SYDVKM. V dropped 7 bases and J dropped 7 bases, with 19 bases sitting between them. The CDR3 is made up of 14 amino acids. The CDR3: CASNSPGGLGEAFF. CDR3 DNA sequence: TGTGCCAGCAATTCCCCAGGTGGGTTAGGTGAAGCTTTCTTT.

The chain recombines TRBV28 with TRBJ1-5; 9 bases map to TRBD1. This CDR3 region has 14 residues. After removal of 4 bases from V and 4 bases from J, the junction contained 2 bases not matched to a gene. CDR1 and CDR2 (germline): MDHEN, SYDVKM. In DNA, the CDR3 is TGTGCCAGCAGTTCAGGACAGGGGAATCAGCCCCAGCATTTT. Its translation: CASSSGQGNQPQHF.

This chain uses TRBV7-9 with TRBJ1-1; unclear D gene. Germline-derived CDR1 and CDR2 are SEHNR and FQNEAQ (reference sequence). There are 14 residues in the CDR3. V lost 1 base to trimming and J lost 4 bases, with 10 bases between them. The CDR3 spells CASSLVGEFTEAFF. The CDR3 region has the DNA TGTGCCAGCAGCTTAGTCGGGGAGTTCACTGAAGCTTTCTTT. The full variable domain, completed using reference TRBV7-9 and TRBJ1-1, is DTGVSQNPRHKITKRGQNVTFRCDPISEHNRLYWYRQTLGQGPEFLTYFQNEAQLEKSRLLSDRFSAERPKGSFSTLEIQRTEQGDSAMYLCASSLVGEFTEAFFGQGTRLTVV.

This chain uses TRBV2 with TRBJ1-5; 8 nucleotides match TRBD1. CDR1 is SNHLY and CDR2 is FYNNEI in the germline V gene. The CDR3 runs to 12 residues. Trimming cost V 8 bases and J 6 bases; bases outside gene matches: 3. For the CDR3, the DNA is TGTGCCAGCTGGACAGGGACTCAGCCCCAGCATTTT. Translation gives CASWTGTQPQHF.

This chain uses TRBV28 with TRBJ1-2; D gene unclear. The CDR3 has 12 amino acids. From germline, CDR1 is MDHEN and CDR2 SYDVKM. Trimming shortened V by 5 bases and J by 4 bases, and 8 bases separated the two germline ends. This CDR3 reads CASSRAAYGYTF. In DNA, the CDR3 is TGTGCCAGCAGTAGGGCAGCCTATGGCTACACCTTC.

The chain employs TRBV3-1 (or the pseudogene TRBV3-2) and TRBJ2-2; D is ambiguous. Germline CDR1 and CDR2: LGHDT and YNNKEL (reference sequence). The CDR3 contains 11 residues. V lost 2 bases and J lost 7, with 2 bases in between. CDR3 region: CASSQLGELFF. CDR3 DNA sequence: TGTGCCAGCAGCCAACTCGGGGAGCTGTTTTTT.

This chain connects TRBV5-1 to TRBJ2-7, with D unresolved. The CDR3 is 15 amino acids. Trimming took off 0 bases at V and 2 bases at J, with 12 bases between the two ends. Germline CDR1 is SGHRS and CDR2 is YFSETQ. The CDR3 is CASSLGAGETYEQYF. CDR3 nucleotides: TGCGCCAGCAGCTTGGGCGCAGGAGAGACCTACGAGCAGTACTTC.

The rearrangement uses TRBV24-1 and TRBJ1-2; 11 nucleotides match TRBD1. V lost 1 base and J lost 7; bases outside the gene matches: 7. This CDR3 has 16 residues. In germline, CDR1 is KGHDR, CDR2 SFDVKD. The CDR3 DNA reads TGTGCCACCAGTGATTTCCCGGGACAGGGGGTCTCTGGCTACACCTTC. As protein: CATSDFPGQGVSGYTF.

The chain employs TRBV29-1 and TRBJ1-5; D perhaps matches TRBD1 (6 bases). The CDR3 extends over 12 amino acids. V was clipped by 6 bases and J by 5 bases, with 11 bases between them. In germline, CDR1 is SQVTM, CDR2 ANQGSEA. Written as DNA, the CDR3 is TGCAGCGTCAGGGGCCCGGATCAGCCCCAGCATTTT. Protein sequence: CSVRGPDQPQHF.

This chain links TRBV9 with TRBJ2-1; no reliable D call. CDR3 length: 12 residues. Germline V gene lookup returns CDR1 SGDLS and CDR2 YYNGEE. The ends were cut back, 4 bases at V and 8 bases at J, with 10 bases in the middle. The CDR3 reads CASSPRMDEQFF. The CDR3 nucleotides are TGTGCCAGCAGCCCTCGGATGGATGAGCAGTTCTTC.

This clone appeared a single time. The V and J genes are TRBV6-2 or TRBV6-3 and TRBJ2-2; tentatively, D is TRBD1 or TRBD2 (5 bases each). V was clipped by 0 bases and J by 5 bases, with 13 bases between them. Germline loops: CDR1 MNHEY, CDR2 SVGEGT. The CDR3 length is 16 residues. This CDR3 reads CASSYSRGARTGELFF. For the CDR3, the DNA is TGTGCCAGCAGTTACTCGAGAGGGGCACGGACCGGGGAGCTGTTTTTT.

This chain joins TRBV7-8 and TRBJ2-7; TRBD1 is a possible D gene (5 bases). Trimming left V 1 base short and J 7 bases short, with 17 bases between. Germline V gives CDR1 SGHVS, CDR2 FQNEAQ. The CDR3 totals 15 residues. CDR3 sequence: CASSLGQPPTWEQYF. The CDR3 DNA follows: TGTGCCAGCAGCTTAGGACAGCCACCTACTTGGGAGCAGTACTTC.

The chain links TRBV7-9 to TRBJ1-6; the D is unclear. The CDR3 runs to 15 residues. The V end was cut by 5 bases, the J end by 5 bases, with 13 bases between. CDR1 is SEHNR and CDR2 is FQNEAQ in the germline V gene (reference sequence). The CDR3 sequence is CASSLRAADNSPLHF. CDR3 nucleotides: TGTGCCAGCAGCCTTAGAGCCGCAGATAATTCACCCCTCCACTTT.

The gene calls are TRBV7-8 and TRBJ2-5; 9 nucleotides line up with TRBD1. The germline V gene has CDR1 SGHVS and CDR2 FQNEAQ. This CDR3 has 13 residues. V lost 5 bases and J lost 4; bases outside the gene matches: 2. The CDR3 region has the DNA TGTGCCAGCAGCCCGGACAGGGGAGAGACCCAGTACTTC. The encoded protein is CASSPDRGETQYF.

This clone was found once. The chain has TRBV5-1 and TRBJ2-7; the D gene could be TRBD1 or TRBD2 (5 bases each). Trimming removed 2 bases from V and 7 bases from J, with 16 bases in between. The CDR3 totals 14 residues. CDR1 SGHRS and CDR2 YFSETQ come from the germline V gene. The DNA for the CDR3 is TGCGCCAGCAGCTTTACCGGGACCCAGTTGGAGCAGTACTTC. Its protein product is CASSFTGTQLEQYF.

The chain uses TRBV9 and TRBJ2-5; TRBD1 matches 10 bases. The CDR3 is 15 residues long. From germline, CDR1 is SGDLS and CDR2 YYNGEE. The V and J ends lost 4 bases and 4 bases, in that order; junction bases with no gene match: 7. Here the CDR3 reads CASSFTGQGSETQYF. CDR3 coding DNA: TGTGCCAGCAGCTTCACGGGACAGGGGTCAGAGACCCAGTACTTC.

This clone was seen only once. The chain carries TRBV19 and TRBJ2-3, with D unresolved. Germline V gene data show CDR1 as LNHDA and CDR2 as SQIVND (reference sequence). V shed 0 bases and J shed 1 base, with 11 bases lying between them. The CDR3 has 16 amino acids. The CDR3 DNA reads as TGTGCCAGTAGTATAGAGCTAGTAGGCCGCACAGATACGCAGTATTTT. Translation: CASSIELVGRTDTQYF.

The chain joins TRBV24-1 to TRBJ2-3; maybe TRBD2 (5 bases). CDR1 is KGHDR and CDR2 is SFDVKD in the germline V gene. The CDR3 is 13 residues long. The V gene lost 5 bases and the J gene lost 2 bases, with 7 bases spanning the gap. CDR3 DNA sequence: TGTGCCACCAGTGGAGCGGACACAGATACGCAGTATTTT. Protein sequence: CATSGADTDTQYF.

Only a few counts were recorded for this clone. The chain is built from TRBV29-1 and TRBJ1-1; TRBD1 might be the D (6 bases). CDR1 and CDR2 (germline): SQVTM, ANQGSEA. Trimming took 4 bases from V and 3 from J, leaving 12 bases between them. The CDR3 has 13 residues. The CDR3 DNA reads TGCAGCGTTGGGAGAGGGGGGGACACTGAAGCTTTCTTT. As protein: CSVGRGGDTEAFF.

As for this clone: An end of the junction does not agree with germline; a read error may underlie this. V and J are TRBV5-4 and TRBJ1-2; D not resolved. Germline CDR1 and CDR2: SGHNT and YYREEE (reference sequence). This CDR3 comprises 11 residues. The CDR3 DNA sequence: TGTGCCAGCAGCTCCCTAACTCGTCGTTTCTTC. Its translation: CASSSLTRRFF. Based on the CDR3 plus reference TRBV5-4 and TRBJ1-2, the full variable domain is ETGVTQSPTHLIKTRGQQVTLRCSSQSGHNTVSWYQQALGQGPQFIFQYYREEENGRGNFPPRFSGLQFPNYSSELNVNALELDDSALYLCASSSLTRRFFGSGTRLTVV.

This clone was found once. The rearrangement uses TRBV5-4 and TRBJ2-2, with D unresolved. Germline V lookup: CDR1 SGHNT, CDR2 YYREEE (reference sequence). The CDR3 totals 15 residues. V dropped 0 bases and J dropped 1 base, with 7 bases sitting between them. The CDR3 loop is CASSLEPGNTGELFF. CDR3 bases: TGTGCCAGCAGCTTGGAACCGGGGAACACCGGGGAGCTGTTTTTT.

This chain links TRBV10-3 with TRBJ1-5; possible D gene TRBD1, 5 bases. Germline CDR1 ENHRY, CDR2 SYGVKD. V gave up 2 bases and J gave up 3 bases, with 11 bases separating them. The CDR3 sequence is 15 residues long. In DNA form, the CDR3 reads TGTGCCATCAGTGAGGGAGGGGCGAACAATCAGCCCCAGCATTTT. It is translated as CAISEGGANNQPQHF.

To note about this clone: The junction departs from the called germline gene at one end, perhaps through a read error. J is TRBJ1-6 and V is TRBV15, with 9 bases lining up with TRBD1. The germline CDR1 and CDR2 sequences are LNHNV and YYDKDF (reference sequence). The CDR3 runs 18 residues. CDR3 sequence (DNA): TGTGCCACCAGCGGAGAACCCGGAGGACAGGGGACGGGTTCACCCCTCCACTTT. This codes for CATSGEPGGQGTGSPLHF.

The CDR3: CASTEGGGGYGYTF. The CDR3 DNA reads TGTGCCAGCACCGAGGGAGGGGGAGGCTATGGCTACACCTTC. The J gene is TRBJ1-2, the V gene TRBV6-5; tentatively, D is TRBD1 (6 bases). V gave up 7 bases and J gave up 4 bases, with 16 bases separating them. This CDR3 comprises 14 residues. Germline loops: CDR1 MNHEY, CDR2 SVGAGI.

V is TRBV4-1 and J is TRBJ1-2; D not certain. The germline gives CDR1 MGHRA, CDR2 YSYEKL. Trimming cost V 4 bases and J 8 bases, with 14 bases left between them. The CDR3 is made up of 13 amino acids. CDR3 region: CASSRDTIGGYTF. The CDR3, as DNA: TGCGCCAGCAGCCGAGACACGATCGGGGGCTACACCTTC.

The chain uses TRBV30 and TRBJ2-4; perhaps D is TRBD1 or TRBD2 (5 bases each). This CDR3 has 17 residues. The germline CDR1 and CDR2 sequences are GTSNPN and SVGIG (reference sequence). Trimming cost V 2 bases and J 0 bases, with 17 bases left between them. CDR3 nucleotides: TGTGCCTGGAGTCCTATCGGGACCTACAAAGCCAAAAACATTCAGTACTTC. Protein product: CAWSPIGTYKAKNIQYF.